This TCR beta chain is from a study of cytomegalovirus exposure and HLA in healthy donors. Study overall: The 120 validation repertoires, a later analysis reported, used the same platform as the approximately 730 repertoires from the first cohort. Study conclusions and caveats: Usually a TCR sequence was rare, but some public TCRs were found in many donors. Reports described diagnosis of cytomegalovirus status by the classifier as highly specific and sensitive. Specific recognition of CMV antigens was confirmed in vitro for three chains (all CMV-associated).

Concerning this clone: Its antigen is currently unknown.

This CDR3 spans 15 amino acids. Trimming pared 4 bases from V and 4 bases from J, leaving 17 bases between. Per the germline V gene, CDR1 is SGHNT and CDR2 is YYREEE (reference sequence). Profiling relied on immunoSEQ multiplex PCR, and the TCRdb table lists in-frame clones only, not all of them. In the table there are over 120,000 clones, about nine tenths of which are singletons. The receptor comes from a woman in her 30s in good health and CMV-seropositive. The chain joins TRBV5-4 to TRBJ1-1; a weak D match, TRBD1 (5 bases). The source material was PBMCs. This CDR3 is CASSTNFRTLTEAFF. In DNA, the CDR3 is TGTGCCAGCAGCACGAACTTTAGGACACTCACTGAAGCTTTCTTT.